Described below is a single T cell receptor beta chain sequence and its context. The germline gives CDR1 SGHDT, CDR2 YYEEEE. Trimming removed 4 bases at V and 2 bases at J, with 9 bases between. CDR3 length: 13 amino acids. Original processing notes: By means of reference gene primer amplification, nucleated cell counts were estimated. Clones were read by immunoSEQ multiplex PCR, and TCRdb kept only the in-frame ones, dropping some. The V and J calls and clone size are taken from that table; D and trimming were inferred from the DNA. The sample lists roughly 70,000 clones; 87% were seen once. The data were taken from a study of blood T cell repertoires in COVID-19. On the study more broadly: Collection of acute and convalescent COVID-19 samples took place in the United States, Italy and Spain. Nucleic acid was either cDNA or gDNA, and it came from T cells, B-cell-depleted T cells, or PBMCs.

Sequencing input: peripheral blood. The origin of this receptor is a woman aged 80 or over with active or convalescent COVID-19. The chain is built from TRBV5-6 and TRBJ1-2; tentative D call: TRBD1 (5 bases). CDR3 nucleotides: TGTGCCAGCAGCCCGGACACCAACTATGGCTACACCTTC. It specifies CASSPDTNYGYTF. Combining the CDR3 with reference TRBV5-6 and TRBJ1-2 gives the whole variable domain DAGVTQSPTHLIKTRGQQVTLRCSPKSGHDTVSWYQQALGQGPQFIFQYYEEEERQRGNFPDRFSGHQFPNYSSELNVNALLLGDSALYLCASSPDTNYGYTFGSGTRLTVV.